These 6 T cell receptor beta chains originate from one sample sequenced in a study of T cells in Graves' hyperthyroidism and ophthalmopathy. RNA transcripts were the template for amplifying TCR beta CDR3 regions. HTBI primers drove first-round RT-PCR of the TCR CDR3. TCRdb ran MiXCR on the multiplex PCR reads and lists one entry per CDR3 protein. The table lists under 350,000 distinct CDR3 sequences, around 15% of them singletons. The sample taken for sequencing was blood. Receptor source: a woman aged 60-70 years with Graves' ophthalmopathy.

The sample holds a few counts of this clonotype. V and J are TRBV10-3 and TRBJ1-5; the match to TRBD1 covers 7 bases. Trimming cost V 2 bases and J 3 bases; bases outside gene matches: 7. Germline V gene sequence: CDR1 ENHRY, CDR2 SYGVKD. The CDR3 runs 16 residues. The CDR3 nucleotides read TGTGCCATCAGTGAGAAAGGGACAGCCCCCAATCAGCCCCAGCATTTT. Amino acid sequence: CAISEKGTAPNQPQHF.

This clonotype was counted at least ten times. Here the CDR3 reads CASSSSNVPGELFF. The CDR3 DNA sequence: TGTGCCAGCAGTTCTTCCAACGTCCCCGGGGAGCTGTTTTTT. The chain carries TRBV6-1 and TRBJ2-2; no firm D call. CDR1 MNHNS and CDR2 SASEGT come from the germline V gene. The CDR3 is made up of 14 amino acids. The V gene lost 5 bases and the J gene lost 6 bases, with 13 bases spanning the gap.

This rearrangement joins TRBV7-9 to TRBJ1-6; no firm D call. Germline lookup yields CDR1 SEHNR and CDR2 FQNEAQ (reference sequence). V lost 4 bases and J 4 bases, leaving 23 bases between the germline ends. The CDR3 has 19 amino acids. CDR3 region: CASSSESLAATDYNSPLHF. CDR3 in DNA: TGTGCCAGCAGCTCAGAATCCCTAGCCGCGACTGATTATAATTCACCCCTCCACTTT.

This clonotype was recorded many times. The chain recombines TRBV5-1 with TRBJ1-1; D is possibly TRBD1 (6 bases). The V end was cut by 1 base, the J end by 2 bases, with 9 bases between. This CDR3 contains 14 residues. The germline V gene encodes CDR1 SGHRS and CDR2 YFSETQ. The CDR3 DNA reads TGCGCCAGCAGCTTGCTACAGGGAAACACTGAAGCTTTCTTT. Translated, it gives CASSLLQGNTEAFF.

This clonotype was found many times. V gene TRBV6-2 or TRBV6-3 combines with J gene TRBJ2-3; TRBD2 matches at 8 bases. With V trimmed by 1 base and J by 2 bases, 5 bases remained unmatched. Per germline, CDR1 MNHEY and CDR2 SVGEGT. The CDR3 has 16 residues. CDR3 bases: TGTGCCAGCAGTTACTGGACTGGACTAGCCACAGATACGCAGTATTTT. Translating it yields CASSYWTGLATDTQYF.

The rearrangement links TRBV5-5 to TRBJ1-5, with 10 bases lining up with TRBD1. From germline, CDR1 is SGHKS and CDR2 YYEKEE (reference sequence). This CDR3 is 13 amino acids long. V lost 5 bases to trimming and J lost 9 bases; unmatched junction nucleotides: 5. Written as DNA, the CDR3 is TGTGCCAGCAGTTGGGACAGGGGAAGGCCCCAGCATTTT. As protein: CASSWDRGRPQHF.